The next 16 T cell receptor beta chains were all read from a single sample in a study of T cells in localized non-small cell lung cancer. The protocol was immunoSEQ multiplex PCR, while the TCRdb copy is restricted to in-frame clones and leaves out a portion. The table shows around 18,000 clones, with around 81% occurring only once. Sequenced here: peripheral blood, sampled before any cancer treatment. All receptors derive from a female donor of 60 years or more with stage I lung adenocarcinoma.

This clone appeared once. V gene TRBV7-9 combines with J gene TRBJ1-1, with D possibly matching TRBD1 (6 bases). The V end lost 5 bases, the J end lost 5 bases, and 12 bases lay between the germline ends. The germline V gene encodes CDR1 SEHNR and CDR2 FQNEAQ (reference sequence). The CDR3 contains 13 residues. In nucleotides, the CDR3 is TGTGCCAGCAGCAAAGGAGGGGGGACTGAAGCTTTCTTT. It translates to CASSKGGGTEAFF.

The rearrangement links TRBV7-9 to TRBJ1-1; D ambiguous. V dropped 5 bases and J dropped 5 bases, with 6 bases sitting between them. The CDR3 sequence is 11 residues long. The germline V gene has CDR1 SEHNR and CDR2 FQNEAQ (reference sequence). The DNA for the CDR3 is TGTGCCAGCAGCGGTGAAACTGAAGCTTTCTTT. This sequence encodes CASSGETEAFF.

CDR3 in amino acids: CASSLGTGATDTQYF. CDR3 bases: TGTGCCAGCAGCTTGGGGACAGGGGCCACAGATACGCAGTATTTT. The V call is TRBV5-4, the J call TRBJ2-3, with 9 bases aligning to TRBD1. Germline values: CDR1 SGHNT, CDR2 YYREEE (reference sequence). This CDR3 region has 15 residues. V lost 0 bases to trimming and J lost 2 bases; unmatched junction nucleotides: 1.

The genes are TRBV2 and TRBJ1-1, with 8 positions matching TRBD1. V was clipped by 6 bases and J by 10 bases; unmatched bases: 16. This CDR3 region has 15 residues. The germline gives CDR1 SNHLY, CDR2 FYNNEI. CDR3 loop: CASREIDRGPGPAFF. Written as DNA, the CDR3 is TGTGCCAGCAGAGAGATCGACAGGGGTCCAGGTCCAGCTTTCTTT.

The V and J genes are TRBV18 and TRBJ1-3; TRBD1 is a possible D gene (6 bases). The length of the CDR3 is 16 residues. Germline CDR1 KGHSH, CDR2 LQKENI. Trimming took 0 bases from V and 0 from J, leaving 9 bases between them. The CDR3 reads CASSPPGGPSGNTIYF. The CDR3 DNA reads TGTGCCAGCTCACCACCGGGGGGGCCCTCTGGAAACACCATATATTTT.

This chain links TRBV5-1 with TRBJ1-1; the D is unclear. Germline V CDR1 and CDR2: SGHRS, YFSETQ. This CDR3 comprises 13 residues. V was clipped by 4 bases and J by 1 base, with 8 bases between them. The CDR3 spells CASSVDSNTEAFF. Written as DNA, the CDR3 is TGCGCCAGCAGCGTGGACTCGAACACTGAAGCTTTCTTT.

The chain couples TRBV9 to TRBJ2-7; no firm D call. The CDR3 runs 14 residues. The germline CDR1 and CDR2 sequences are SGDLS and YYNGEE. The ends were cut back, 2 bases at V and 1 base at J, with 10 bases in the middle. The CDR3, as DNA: TGTGCCAGCAGCGTTACGGCAGGATCCTACGAGCAGTACTTC. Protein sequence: CASSVTAGSYEQYF.

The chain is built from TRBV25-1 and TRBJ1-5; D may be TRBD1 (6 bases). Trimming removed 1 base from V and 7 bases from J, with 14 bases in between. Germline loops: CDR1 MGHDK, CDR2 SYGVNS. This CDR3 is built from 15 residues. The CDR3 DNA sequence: TGTGCCAGCAGTGAATCGTGGGGGCCGAGACAGCCCCAGCATTTT. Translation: CASSESWGPRQPQHF.

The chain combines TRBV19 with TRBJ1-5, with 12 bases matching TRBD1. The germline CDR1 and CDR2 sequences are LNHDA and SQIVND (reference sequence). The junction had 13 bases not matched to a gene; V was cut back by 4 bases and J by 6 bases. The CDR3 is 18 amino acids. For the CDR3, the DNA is TGTGCCAGTAGTAAAGCCCCGGGACAGGGGGCGCTTAGTCAGCCCCAGCATTTT. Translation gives CASSKAPGQGALSQPQHF.

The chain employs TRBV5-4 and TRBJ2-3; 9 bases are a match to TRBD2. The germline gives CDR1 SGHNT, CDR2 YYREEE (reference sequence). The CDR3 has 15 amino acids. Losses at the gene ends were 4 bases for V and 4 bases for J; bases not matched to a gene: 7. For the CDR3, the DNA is TGTGCCAGCAGCCGATTAGCGGGGGAGGCAGATACGCAGTATTTT. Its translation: CASSRLAGEADTQYF.

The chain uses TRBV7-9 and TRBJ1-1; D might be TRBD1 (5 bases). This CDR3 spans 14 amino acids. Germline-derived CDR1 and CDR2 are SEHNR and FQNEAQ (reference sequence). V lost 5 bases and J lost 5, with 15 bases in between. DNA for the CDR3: TGTGCCAGCAGCAGCGCTAGGGGCGGAACTGAAGCTTTCTTT. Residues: CASSSARGGTEAFF.

The CDR3 DNA reads as TGTGCCAGCAGTGACAGTCTACGCACTGAAGCTTTCTTT. Translated, it gives CASSDSLRTEAFF. The chain employs TRBV6-6 and TRBJ1-1; the D gene is possibly TRBD1 (5 bases). V was pared by 5 bases and J by 4 bases, with 11 bases between. Germline CDR1 MNHNY, CDR2 SVGAGI (reference sequence). The CDR3 spans 13 residues.

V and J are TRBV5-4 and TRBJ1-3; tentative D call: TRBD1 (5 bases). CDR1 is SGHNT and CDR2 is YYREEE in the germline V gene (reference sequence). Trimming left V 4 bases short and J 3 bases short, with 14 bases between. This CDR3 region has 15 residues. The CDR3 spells CASSLGLQDGNTIYF. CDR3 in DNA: TGTGCCAGCAGCCTGGGACTGCAGGATGGAAACACCATATATTTT. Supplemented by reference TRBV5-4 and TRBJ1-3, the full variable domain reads ETGVTQSPTHLIKTRGQQVTLRCSSQSGHNTVSWYQQALGQGPQFIFQYYREEENGRGNFPPRFSGLQFPNYSSELNVNALELDDSALYLCASSLGLQDGNTIYFGEGSWLTVV.

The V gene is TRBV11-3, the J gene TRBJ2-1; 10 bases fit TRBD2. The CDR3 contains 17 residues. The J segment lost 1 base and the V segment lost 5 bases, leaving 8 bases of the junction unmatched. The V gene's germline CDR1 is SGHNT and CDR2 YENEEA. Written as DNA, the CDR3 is TGTGCCAGCAGCCCCACCACGACTAGCGGGTCCTACAATGAGCAGTTCTTC. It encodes CASSPTTTSGSYNEQFF.

The CDR3 is CASSLMGQETQYF. CDR3 bases: TGTGCCAGCAGCTTGATGGGACAAGAGACCCAGTACTTC. V usage is TRBV5-6 and J usage is TRBJ2-5; D ambiguous. The CDR3 spans 13 residues. The germline V gene has CDR1 SGHDT and CDR2 YYEEEE. The V gene lost 1 base and the J gene lost 2 bases, with 6 bases spanning the gap.

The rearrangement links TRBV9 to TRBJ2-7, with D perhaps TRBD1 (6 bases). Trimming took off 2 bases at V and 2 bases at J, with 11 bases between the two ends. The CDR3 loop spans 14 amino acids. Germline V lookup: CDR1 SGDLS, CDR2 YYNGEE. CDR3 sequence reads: CASSVGDTAYEQYF. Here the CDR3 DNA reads TGTGCCAGCAGCGTTGGGGACACCGCCTACGAGCAGTACTTC.